This T cell receptor beta chain is from a study of T cell responses to AZD1222 COVID-19 vaccine. General study points: Baseline serology detected seropositivity in only five or six AZD1222 recipients.

Trimming removed 0 bases at V and 3 bases at J, with 15 bases between. Germline assignment: CDR1 SGDLS and CDR2 YYNGEE. CDR3 length equals 17 residues. Sequenced by immunoSEQ multiplex PCR; TCRdb stores in-frame clones only, minus some. The table records 100,000 to 150,000 clones, 70% to 90% of them present only once. Turning to this clone: Its antigen is not known.

The sequenced sample was peripheral blood, obtained on day 0 of AZD1222 vaccination. The TCR sequence derives from an adult in good health. This chain uses TRBV9 with TRBJ1-4; possibly TRBD1 for D (5 bases). CDR3 residues: CASSVERGRASNEKLFF. In nucleotides, the CDR3 is TGTGCCAGCAGCGTAGAGAGGGGCCGAGCATCTAATGAAAAACTGTTTTTT.